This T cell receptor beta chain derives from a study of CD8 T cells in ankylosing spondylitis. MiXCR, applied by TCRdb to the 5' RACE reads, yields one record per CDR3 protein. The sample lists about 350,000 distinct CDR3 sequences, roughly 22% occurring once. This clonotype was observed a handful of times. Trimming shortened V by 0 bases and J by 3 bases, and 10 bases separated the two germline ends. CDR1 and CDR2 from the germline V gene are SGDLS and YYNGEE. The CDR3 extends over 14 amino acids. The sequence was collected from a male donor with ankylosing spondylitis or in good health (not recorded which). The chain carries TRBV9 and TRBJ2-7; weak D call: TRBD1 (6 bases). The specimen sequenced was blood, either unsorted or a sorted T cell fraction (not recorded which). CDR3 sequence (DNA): TGTGCCAGCAGCGTAGGGATAGGGGGCTACGAGCAGTACTTC. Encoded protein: CASSVGIGGYEQYF.